Below are 3 T cell receptor beta chains sequenced from a single sample in a study of cytomegalovirus exposure and HLA in healthy donors (dated by TCRdb to 2017 to 2019). Library preparation was by the immunoSEQ multiplex PCR assay. The multiplex PCR relied on a mix of 60 forward primers for TCR Vbeta segments and 13 reverse primers for TCR Jbeta segments. The source is immuneACCESS, and TCRdb retained only in-frame sequences with V and J called. Part of the clones is not carried over; for the studies checked, unresolved V genes explain less than half of this, and the remainder is unexplained. The sample includes roughly 150,000 clones, with roughly 70% observed a single time. The biggest ten clones account for over 6% of the sample. Sequenced material: PBMCs. The receptors stem from a man in his thirties or forties in good health and CMV-seronegative.

The J gene is TRBJ2-7, the V gene TRBV5-4; TRBD1 matches 9 bases. The CDR3 is made up of 14 amino acids. V shed 0 bases, J shed 6 bases, and the junction held 4 bases outside the gene matches. Germline CDR1 is SGHNT and CDR2 is YYREEE (reference sequence). CDR3 residues: CASSLGTGAGEQYF. The CDR3 DNA sequence: TGTGCCAGCAGCTTGGGGACAGGGGCGGGCGAGCAGTACTTC.

Note on this clone: Because the CDR3's place on the DNA is in doubt, the DNA is left out and the CDR3 is given as listed by TCRdb. This chain links TRBV27 with TRBJ1-5; TRBD1 was called by the table and not checked on the DNA. Germline V gene data show CDR1 as MNHEY and CDR2 as SMNVEV (reference sequence). The CDR3 is made up of 16 amino acids, end residues included. CDR3 loop: CASSFGPGPPNQPQHF.

CDR3 amino acids: CARKRQGAYNEQFF. The CDR3 region has the DNA TGTGCCAGAAAACGACAGGGAGCCTACAATGAGCAGTTCTTC. The J gene is TRBJ2-1, the V gene TRBV6-6; 7 bases agree with TRBD1. Germline V gives CDR1 MNHNY, CDR2 SVGAGI (reference sequence). The CDR3 sequence is 14 residues long. The V segment lost 9 bases and the J segment 2 bases; nucleotides outside the gene matches: 7.